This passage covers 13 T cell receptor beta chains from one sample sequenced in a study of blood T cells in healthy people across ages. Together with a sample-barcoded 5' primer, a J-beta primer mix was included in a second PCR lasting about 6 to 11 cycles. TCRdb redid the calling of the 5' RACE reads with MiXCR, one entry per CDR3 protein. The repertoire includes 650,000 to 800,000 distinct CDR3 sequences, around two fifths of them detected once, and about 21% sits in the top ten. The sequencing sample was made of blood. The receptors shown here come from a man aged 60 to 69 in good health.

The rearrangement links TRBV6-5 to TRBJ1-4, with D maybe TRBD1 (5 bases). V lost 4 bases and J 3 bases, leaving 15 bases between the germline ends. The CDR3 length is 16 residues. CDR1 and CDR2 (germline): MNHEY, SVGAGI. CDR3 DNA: TGTGCCAGCAGTTTGCAGGGAAGAGGGGCTAATGAAAAACTGTTTTTT. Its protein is CASSLQGRGANEKLFF.

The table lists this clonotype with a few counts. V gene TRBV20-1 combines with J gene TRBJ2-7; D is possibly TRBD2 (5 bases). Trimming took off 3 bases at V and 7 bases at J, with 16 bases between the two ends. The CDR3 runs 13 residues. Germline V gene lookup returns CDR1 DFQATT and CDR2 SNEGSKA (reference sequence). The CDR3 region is CSARRAPQSEQYF. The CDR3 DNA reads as TGCAGTGCTAGGCGGGCCCCCCAGTCAGAGCAGTACTTC.

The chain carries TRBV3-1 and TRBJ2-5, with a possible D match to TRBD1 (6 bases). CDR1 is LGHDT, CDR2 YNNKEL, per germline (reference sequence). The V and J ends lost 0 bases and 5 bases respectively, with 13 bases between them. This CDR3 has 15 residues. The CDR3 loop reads CASSQDPGVEETQYF. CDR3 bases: TGTGCCAGCAGCCAAGATCCAGGGGTTGAGGAGACCCAGTACTTC.

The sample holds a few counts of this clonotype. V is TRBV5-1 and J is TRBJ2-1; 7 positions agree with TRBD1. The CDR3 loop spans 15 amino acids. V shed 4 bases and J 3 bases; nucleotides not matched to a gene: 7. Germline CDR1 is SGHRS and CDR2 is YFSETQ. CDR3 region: CASSKGTEDYNEQFF. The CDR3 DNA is TGCGCCAGCAGCAAGGGGACAGAGGACTACAATGAGCAGTTCTTC.

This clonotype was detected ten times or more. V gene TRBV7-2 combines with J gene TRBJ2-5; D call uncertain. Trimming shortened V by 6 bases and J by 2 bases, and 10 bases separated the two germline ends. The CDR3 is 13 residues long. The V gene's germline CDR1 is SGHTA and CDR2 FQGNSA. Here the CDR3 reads CASRPLIQETQYF. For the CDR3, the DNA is TGTGCCAGCAGACCACTGATACAAGAGACCCAGTACTTC. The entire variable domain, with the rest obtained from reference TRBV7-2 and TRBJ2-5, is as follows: GAGVSQSPSNKVTEKGKDVELRCDPISGHTALYWYRQSLGQGLEFLIYFQGNSAPDKSGLPSDRFSAERTGGSVSTLTIQRTQQEDSAVYLCASRPLIQETQYFGPGTRLLVL.

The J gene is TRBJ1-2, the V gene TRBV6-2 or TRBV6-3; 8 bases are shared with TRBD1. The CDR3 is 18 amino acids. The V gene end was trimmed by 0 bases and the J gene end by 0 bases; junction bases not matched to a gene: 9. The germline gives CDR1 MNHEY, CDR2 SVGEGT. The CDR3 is CASSYSKQGVTPNYGYTF. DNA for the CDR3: TGTGCCAGCAGTTACTCGAAACAGGGGGTGACCCCTAACTATGGCTACACCTTC.

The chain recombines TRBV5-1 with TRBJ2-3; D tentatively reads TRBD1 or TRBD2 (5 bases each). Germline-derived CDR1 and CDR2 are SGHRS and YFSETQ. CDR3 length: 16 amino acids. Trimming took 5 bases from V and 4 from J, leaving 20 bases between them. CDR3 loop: CASRRDLTQRADTQYF. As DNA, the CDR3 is TGCGCCAGCAGACGGGACCTGACCCAACGGGCAGATACGCAGTATTTT. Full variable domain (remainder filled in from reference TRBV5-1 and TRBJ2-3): KAGVTQTPRYLIKTRGQQVTLSCSPISGHRSVSWYQQTPGQGLQFLFEYFSETQRNKGNFPGRFSGRQFSNSRSEMNVSTLELGDSALYLCASRRDLTQRADTQYFGPGTRLTVL.

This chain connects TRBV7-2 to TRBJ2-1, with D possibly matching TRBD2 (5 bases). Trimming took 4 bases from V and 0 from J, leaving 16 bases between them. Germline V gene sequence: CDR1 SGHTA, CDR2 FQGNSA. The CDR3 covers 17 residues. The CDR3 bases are TGTGCCAGCAGCTCAGCCCCAGTACGGGGCTCCTACAATGAGCAGTTCTTC. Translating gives CASSSAPVRGSYNEQFF. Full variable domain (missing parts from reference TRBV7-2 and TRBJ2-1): GAGVSQSPSNKVTEKGKDVELRCDPISGHTALYWYRQSLGQGLEFLIYFQGNSAPDKSGLPSDRFSAERTGGSVSTLTIQRTQQEDSAVYLCASSSAPVRGSYNEQFFGPGTRLTVL.

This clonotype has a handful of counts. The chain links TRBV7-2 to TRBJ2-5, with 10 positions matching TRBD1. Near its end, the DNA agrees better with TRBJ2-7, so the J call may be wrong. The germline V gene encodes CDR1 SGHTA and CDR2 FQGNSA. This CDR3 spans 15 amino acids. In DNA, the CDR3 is TGTGCCAGCAGCCTGGAGGGACAGGGGTTGACCGAGCAGTACTTC. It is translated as CASSLEGQGLTEQYF.

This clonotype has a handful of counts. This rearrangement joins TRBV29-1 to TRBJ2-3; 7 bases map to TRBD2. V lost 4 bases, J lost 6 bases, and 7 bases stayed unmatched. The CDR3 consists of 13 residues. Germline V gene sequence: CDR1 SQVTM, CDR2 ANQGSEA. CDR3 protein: CSVVPAGADTQYF. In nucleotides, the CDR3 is TGCAGCGTTGTTCCCGCGGGAGCCGATACGCAGTATTTT.

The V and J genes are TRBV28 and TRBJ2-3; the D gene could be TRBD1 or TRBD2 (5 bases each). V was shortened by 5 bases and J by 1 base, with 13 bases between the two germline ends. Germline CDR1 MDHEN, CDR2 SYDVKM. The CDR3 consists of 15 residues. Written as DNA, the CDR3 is TGTGCCAGCAGTAACGACTTGGGGGGCACAGATACGCAGTATTTT. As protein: CASSNDLGGTDTQYF.

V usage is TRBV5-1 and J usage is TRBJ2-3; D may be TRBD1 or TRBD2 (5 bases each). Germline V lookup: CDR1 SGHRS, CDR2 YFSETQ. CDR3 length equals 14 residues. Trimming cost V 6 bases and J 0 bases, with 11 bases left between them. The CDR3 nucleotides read TGCGCCAGCACCCGGGACCGAAGCACAGATACGCAGTATTTT. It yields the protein CASTRDRSTDTQYF.

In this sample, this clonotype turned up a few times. Here the CDR3 reads CSAREASGGKETQYF. In DNA, the CDR3 is TGCAGTGCTAGAGAGGCTAGCGGGGGCAAAGAGACCCAGTACTTC. J is TRBJ2-5 and V is TRBV20-1, with TRBD2 identical over 10 bases. The CDR3 sequence is 15 residues long. CDR1 DFQATT and CDR2 SNEGSKA come from the germline V gene (reference sequence). The ends lost 0 bases at V and 3 bases at J; junction bases unmatched: 4.